The TCR beta chain under discussion was sequenced for a study of breast tumors, draining lymph nodes, adjacent tissues. Broader study findings: Luminal-like breast cancer showed significantly higher tumor–nontumor repertoire similarity than basal-like. Tumor T cell lymph node origin was a supported hypothesis, not proven.

One entry per CDR3 protein results from TCRdb running MiXCR on the multiplex PCR reads. The table shows about 14,000 distinct CDR3 sequences, with roughly 50% occurring only once. Note on this clonotype: The target antigen is unknown.

This CDR3 is 14 amino acids long. The V segment lost 1 base and the J segment 5 bases; nucleotides outside the gene matches: 2. Germline V gives CDR1 LNHNV, CDR2 YYDKDF (reference sequence). The clonotype was recovered from a female donor with breast cancer. Some clones in this sample may be carry-over from other donors' samples. The sequencing input was tumor-adjacent breast tissue. The chain combines TRBV15 with TRBJ2-3; 8 nucleotides match TRBD2. The DNA of the CDR3 is TGTGCCACCAGCAGAGCGGGACTAGTAGATACGCAGTATTTT. It yields the protein CATSRAGLVDTQYF.